The 2 T cell receptor beta chains below all came from one sample that was sequenced in a study of T-cell memory formation after mild COVID-19. TCRdb passed the 5' RACE reads through MiXCR, listing each CDR3 protein once. Among about 200,000 distinct CDR3 sequences, around 9.5% were seen once, and the ten largest hold 3.5%. Sequencing was performed on PBMCs or a T cell subset sorted from them (not recorded which). These receptors originate from a man younger than 35 who had mild COVID-19 (a few samples of this study predate the infection). Cell type and time point are not known.

Many counts were recorded for this clonotype. This chain links TRBV7-2 with TRBJ2-4, with D perhaps matching TRBD2 (5 bases). This CDR3 is built from 15 residues. Trimming removed 2 bases from V and 0 bases from J, with 8 bases in between. CDR1 is SGHTA and CDR2 is FQGNSA in the germline V gene. The DNA for the CDR3 is TGTGCCAGCAGCTTAAGGAGGCTAGCCAAAAACATTCAGTACTTC. It codes for CASSLRRLAKNIQYF.

V gene TRBV7-9 combines with J gene TRBJ1-1; no definite D call. Between the trimmed V and J ends, which lost 2 bases and 11 bases, there was a span of 9 bases. CDR3 length equals 11 residues. CDR1 and CDR2 from the germline V gene are SEHNR and FQNEAQ (reference sequence). Here the CDR3 DNA reads TGTGCCAGCAGCTTAACGGCCAGGGCTTTCTTT. Its protein is CASSLTARAFF.